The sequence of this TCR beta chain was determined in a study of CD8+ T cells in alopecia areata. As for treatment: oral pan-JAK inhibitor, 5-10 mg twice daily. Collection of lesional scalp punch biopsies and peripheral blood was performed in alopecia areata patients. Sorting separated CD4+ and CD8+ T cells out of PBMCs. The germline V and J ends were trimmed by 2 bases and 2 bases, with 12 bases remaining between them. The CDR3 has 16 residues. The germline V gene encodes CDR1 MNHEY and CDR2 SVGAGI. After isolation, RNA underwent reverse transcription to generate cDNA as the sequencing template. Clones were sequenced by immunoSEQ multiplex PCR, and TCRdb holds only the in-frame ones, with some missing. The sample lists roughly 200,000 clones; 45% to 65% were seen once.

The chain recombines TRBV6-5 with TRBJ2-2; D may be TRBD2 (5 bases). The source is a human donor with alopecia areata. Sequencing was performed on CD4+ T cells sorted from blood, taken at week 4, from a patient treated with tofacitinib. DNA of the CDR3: TGTGCCAGCAGTTACCGGGGTTTGTCCAACACCGGGGAGCTGTTTTTT. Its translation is CASSYRGLSNTGELFF.